The present T cell receptor (beta chain) was sequenced within a study of blood T cell repertoires in COVID-19. CDR1 and CDR2 from the germline V gene are SGHRS and YFSETQ. Trimming took 4 bases from V and 4 from J; bases not matched to a gene: 6. The CDR3 is 14 residues long. Data came from immunoSEQ multiplex PCR; TCRdb stores just in-frame clones and leaves some out. Of some 89,000 clones detected, 90% appear once; the ten largest clones hold 1.7%. Source material: peripheral blood. The source is a man aged 55 to 70 with acute or convalescent COVID-19. V usage is TRBV5-1 and J usage is TRBJ2-5; TRBD2 agrees at 8 bases. CDR3 bases: TGCGCCAGCAGCACCCGGGGGGGCGGAGAGACCCAGTACTTC. It is translated as CASSTRGGGETQYF.